This is a list of T cell receptor beta chains from one sample in a study of T cell responses to AZD1222 COVID-19 vaccine. Libraries were prepared by immunoSEQ multiplex PCR; TCRdb keeps only in-frame clonotypes and omits some of them. The repertoire holds roughly 120,000 clones, with 89% as singletons. This sample comprised peripheral blood, obtained on day 0 of AZD1222 vaccination. Every receptor here comes from an adult in good health. The CDR3 runs from the conserved cysteine through the conserved F or W. D genes are given only for firm matches. Size values are once, few and many counts, or a class for expanded clones, and some rows have none.

abundance	v_gene	d_gene	j_gene	CDR3aa	CDR3nt
NA	TRBV24-1	NA	TRBJ2-2	CATGSANTGELFF	TGTGCCACCGGTAGTGCTAACACCGGGGAGCTGTTTTTT
once	TRBV27	NA	TRBJ1-1	CASSLSLEAFF	TGTGCCAGCAGTTTATCGCTAGAGGCTTTCTTT
NA	TRBV5-1	TRBD1	TRBJ2-7	CASSLDGTGGYEQYF	TGCGCCAGCAGCTTGGATGGGACAGGGGGCTACGAGCAGTACTTC
NA	TRBV6-5	NA	TRBJ2-5	CASSSPGGRETQYF	TGTGCCAGCAGTTCACCGGGGGGCAGAGAGACCCAGTACTTC
NA	TRBV6-2/TRBV6-3	NA	TRBJ2-3	CASSYGDTQYF	TGTGCCAGCAGTTACGGAGATACGCAGTATTTT
once	TRBV20-1	NA	TRBJ2-5	CSARNGETQYF	TGCAGTGCTAGAAACGGAGAGACCCAGTACTTC
NA	TRBV7-2	NA	TRBJ1-1	CASSLLFGTEAFF	TGTGCCAGCAGCTTACTCTTCGGGACTGAAGCTTTCTTT
NA	TRBV6-5	NA	TRBJ1-1	CASSPRGIMNTEAFF	TGTGCCAGCAGTCCCAGGGGAATTATGAACACTGAAGCTTTCTTT
NA	TRBV5-5	NA	TRBJ1-2	CASSSGTNYGYTF	TGTGCCAGCAGCTCCGGGACTAACTATGGCTACACCTTC
NA	TRBV5-1	NA	TRBJ2-3	CASSAIPDTQYF	TGCGCCAGCAGCGCGATTCCAGATACGCAGTATTTT
NA	TRBV24-1	NA	TRBJ2-1	CATSGHREGNEQFF	TGTGCCACCAGTGGGCACAGGGAAGGAAATGAGCAGTTCTTC
NA	TRBV19	NA	TRBJ1-2	CASSQELRGGYTF	TGTGCCAGTAGCCAAGAACTCCGCGGAGGCTACACCTTC
NA	TRBV11-2	TRBD1	TRBJ1-1	CASSPQGLYTEAFF	TGTGCCAGCAGCCCACAGGGGTTGTACACTGAAGCTTTCTTT
NA	TRBV10-3	TRBD1	TRBJ1-2	CAIRTTGASNYGYTF	TGTGCCATCAGAACGACAGGGGCCTCTAACTATGGCTACACCTTC
NA	TRBV5-4	NA	TRBJ1-1	CASSLDQVNTEAFF	TGTGCCAGCAGCTTGGACCAAGTGAACACTGAAGCTTTCTTT
NA	TRBV28	TRBD1	TRBJ1-4	CASSLDRVFEKLFF	TGTGCCAGCAGTTTGGACAGGGTTTTTGAAAAACTGTTTTTT
NA	TRBV3-1/TRBV3-2	TRBD1	TRBJ2-4	CASSQDLGGARNIQYF	TGTGCCAGCAGCCAAGATCTAGGGGGCGCACGAAACATTCAGTACTTC
few	TRBV4-1	TRBD1	TRBJ2-7	CASSQVVTGRDEQYF	TGCGCCAGCAGCCAAGTTGTGACAGGGCGGGACGAGCAGTACTTC
NA	TRBV27	TRBD2	TRBJ2-1	CASSFMGYSGSLYNEQFF	TGTGCCAGCAGTTTTATGGGGTATAGCGGGAGTCTCTACAATGAGCAGTTCTTC
NA	TRBV6-2/TRBV6-3	TRBD1	TRBJ2-1	CASSYQGAANEQFF	TGTGCCAGCAGTTACCAGGGGGCGGCTAATGAGCAGTTCTTC
NA	TRBV15	TRBD2	TRBJ2-3	CATSASGGWADTQYF	TGTGCCACCAGCGCTAGCGGGGGGTGGGCAGATACGCAGTATTTT
NA	TRBV19	NA	TRBJ2-3	CASRGLAADTQYF	TGTGCCAGTAGGGGATTAGCCGCAGATACGCAGTATTTT
NA	TRBV28	NA	TRBJ1-3	CASSPKGTHVGRNTIYF	TGTGCCAGCAGTCCTAAGGGGACCCACGTTGGTAGAAACACCATATATTTT
NA	TRBV7-9	TRBD2	TRBJ2-5	CASSLVPSGRGETQYF	TGTGCCAGCAGCTTAGTTCCTAGCGGGAGAGGGGAGACCCAGTACTTC
NA	TRBV4-1	TRBD1	TRBJ2-7	CASSQTGQFYEQYF	TGCGCCAGCAGCCAGACGGGACAGTTCTACGAGCAGTACTTC
NA	TRBV5-4	NA	TRBJ2-5	CASSLVWGTGETQYF	TGTGCCAGCAGCTTAGTGTGGGGGACCGGCGAGACCCAGTACTTC
NA	TRBV11-3	NA	TRBJ2-2	CASSPLPGGELFF	TGTGCCAGCAGCCCCCTCCCTGGGGGGGAGCTGTTTTTT